The 3 T cell receptor beta chains in this list originate from one sample, sequenced in a study of cytomegalovirus exposure and HLA in healthy donors. Primers included in the PCR were 60 Vbeta and 13 Jbeta primers. The protocol was immunoSEQ multiplex PCR, while the TCRdb copy is restricted to in-frame clones and leaves out a portion. Of around 100,000 clones in the sample, approximately 70% are singletons; the top ten hold 0.85% to 0.9%. The sequencing sample was made of PBMCs. All receptors come from a young woman in good health and CMV-seronegative.

V usage is TRBV6-1 and J usage is TRBJ2-1; the match to TRBD2 covers 11 bases. Per the germline V gene, CDR1 is MNHNS and CDR2 is SASEGT. This CDR3 comprises 15 residues. V shed 6 bases and J 7 bases; nucleotides not matched to a gene: 8. CDR3 DNA: TGTGCCAGCAGGGTACTAGCGGGAGAGGCAAATGAGCAGTTCTTC. This encodes CASRVLAGEANEQFF.

The chain couples TRBV11-2 to TRBJ1-1, with D unresolved. Trimming left V 1 base short and J 4 bases short, with 4 bases between. The CDR3 covers 12 residues. CDR1 is SGHAT and CDR2 is FQNNGV in the germline V gene. CDR3: CASSLVGTEAFF. CDR3 nucleotide sequence: TGTGCCAGCAGCTTAGTCGGCACTGAAGCTTTCTTT.

This clone has only a few counts. This sequence joins TRBV5-1 and TRBJ2-7, with 12 nucleotides matching TRBD1. Germline V gene lookup returns CDR1 SGHRS and CDR2 YFSETQ. J gave up 3 bases and V 5 bases, and 12 bases lay outside the gene matches. CDR3 size: 17 residues. CDR3 residues: CASRQGQGAEHHYEQYF. The CDR3 nucleotides read TGCGCCAGCAGACAGGGACAGGGGGCCGAACACCACTACGAGCAGTACTTC.